This T cell receptor beta chain was documented in a study of CD8 T cells in ankylosing spondylitis. In regard to this clonotype: The antigen is not known.

Quantitative 5'-RACE with molecular barcodes was used to make the TCR beta libraries. TCRdb re-called the 5' RACE reads with MiXCR, one entry per CDR3 protein. The sample holds more than 600,000 distinct CDR3 sequences, 15% to 20% seen once. The CDR3 has 14 residues. The V end was cut by 0 bases, the J end by 8 bases, with 8 bases between. Study results and limitations: Peripheral blood samples showed relatively rare disease-linked clones, and these clones were CD8+. Matched ankylosing spondylitis synovial fluid reportedly showed significant enrichment of disease-linked clones. Blood of patients with ankylosing spondylitis appeared to be characterized by a TCR beta motif of roughly eight highly homologous variants. Several of the motif variants were reported before in synovial fluid and blood from reactive arthritis.

This clonotype originated in a male donor with ankylosing spondylitis. The sequencing sample was made of blood, either unsorted or a sorted T cell fraction (not recorded which). The gene calls are TRBV12-3 or TRBV12-4 and TRBJ1-6, with D unresolved. The CDR3 loop is CASSLALEYSPLHF. The CDR3, as DNA: TGTGCCAGCAGTTTAGCGCTGGAGTATTCACCCCTCCACTTT.